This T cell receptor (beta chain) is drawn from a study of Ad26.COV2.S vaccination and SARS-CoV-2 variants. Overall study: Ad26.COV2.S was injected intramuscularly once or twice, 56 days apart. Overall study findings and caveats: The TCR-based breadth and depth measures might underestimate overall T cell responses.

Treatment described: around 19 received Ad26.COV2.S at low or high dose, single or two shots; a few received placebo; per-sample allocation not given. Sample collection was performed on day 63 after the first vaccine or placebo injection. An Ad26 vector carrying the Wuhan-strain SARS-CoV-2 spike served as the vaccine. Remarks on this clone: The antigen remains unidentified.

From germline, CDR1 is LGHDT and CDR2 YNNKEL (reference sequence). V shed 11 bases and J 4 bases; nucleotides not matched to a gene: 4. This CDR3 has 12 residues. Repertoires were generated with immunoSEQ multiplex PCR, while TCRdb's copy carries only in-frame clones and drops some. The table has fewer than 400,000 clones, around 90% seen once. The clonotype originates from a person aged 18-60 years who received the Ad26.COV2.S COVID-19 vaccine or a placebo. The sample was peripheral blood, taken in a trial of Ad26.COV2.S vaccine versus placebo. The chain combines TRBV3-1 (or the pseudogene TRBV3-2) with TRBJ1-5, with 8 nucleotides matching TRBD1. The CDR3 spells CAARGRNQPQHF. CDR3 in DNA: TGTGCCGCCAGGGGGCGTAATCAGCCCCAGCATTTT.